This TCR beta chain is drawn from a study of CD8+CD57+ T cells in acquired aplastic anemia. As for the study in general: Average DNA yield from sorted CD4+ and CD8+ cells was around 3.2 ug. Study-level points and caveats: Patient and control CD8+ Simpson's diversity was not significantly different. Found in both controls and patients were almost 30 CD8+ CDR3 sequences.

J lost 1 base, V lost 1 base, and 4 bases had no gene match. This CDR3 is built from 16 residues. Per the germline V gene, CDR1 is DFQATT and CDR2 is SNEGSKA (reference sequence). Patients chosen for sequencing had shown CD8+CD57+ cell expansion by flow cytometry. The cohort consisted entirely of patients having severe acquired aplastic anemia. This clonotype was detected many times. Its antigen is not identified. Genomic DNA, the template, was used for profiling of the TCR beta VDJ and CDR3. TCRdb redid the calling of the reads with MiXCR, one entry per CDR3 protein. The sample lists around 200,000 distinct CDR3 sequences, less than 50% seen once, with around 1.8% in the top ten.

The gene calls are TRBV20-1 and TRBJ1-1; 12 nucleotides match TRBD1. The sequence was obtained from a human donor with aplastic anemia. The sequencing input was sorted CD4+, CD8+, or CD8+CD57+ T cells (not recorded which) from PBMCs. Here the CDR3 DNA reads TGCAGTGCTAGAGTCGGGGACAGGGGGCCGAACACTGAAGCTTTCTTT. Translating it yields CSARVGDRGPNTEAFF.